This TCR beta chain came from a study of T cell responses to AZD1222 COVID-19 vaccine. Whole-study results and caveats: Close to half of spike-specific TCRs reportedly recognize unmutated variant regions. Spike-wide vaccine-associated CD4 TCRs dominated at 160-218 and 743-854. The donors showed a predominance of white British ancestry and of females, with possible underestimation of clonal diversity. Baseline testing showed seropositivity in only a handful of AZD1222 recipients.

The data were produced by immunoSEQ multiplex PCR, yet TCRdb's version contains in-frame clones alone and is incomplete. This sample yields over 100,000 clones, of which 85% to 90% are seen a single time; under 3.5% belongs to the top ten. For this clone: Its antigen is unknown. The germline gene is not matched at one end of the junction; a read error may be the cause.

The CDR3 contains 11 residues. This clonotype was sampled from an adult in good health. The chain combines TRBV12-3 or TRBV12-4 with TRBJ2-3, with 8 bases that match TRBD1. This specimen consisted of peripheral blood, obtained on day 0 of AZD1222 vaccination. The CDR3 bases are TGTGCCAGCAGCGGACAGGGACACCCCCATTTT. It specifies CASSGQGHPHF.